This T cell receptor (beta chain) emerged from a study of T-cell memory formation after mild COVID-19. In the study overall: The study found TCR clusters largely donor specific. Study-level results: Some clones that responded were present in memory (sampled pre-infection), which suggests cross-reactive memory joined. Mainly in CM and EM were contracting CD4+ clones; CD8+ were in EMRA.

This clonotype was seen many times. Antigen unknown. The germline V gene encodes CDR1 SGHNT and CDR2 YYREEE (reference sequence). The J segment lost 0 bases and the V segment lost 3 bases, leaving 1 base of the junction unmatched. This CDR3 has 15 amino acids. 5'RACE primed from the constant segment yielded TCR alpha and TCR beta cDNA libraries bearing sample barcodes and UMIs. One entry per CDR3 protein, called by TCRdb with MiXCR from the 5' RACE reads. The sample holds about 430,000 distinct CDR3 sequences, approximately 24% seen once. The clonotype was recovered from an adult woman who had mild COVID-19 (a few samples of this study predate the infection). Cell type and time point are not known. The sequenced sample consisted of PBMCs or a T cell subset sorted from them (not recorded which). The rearrangement links TRBV5-4 to TRBJ2-5; TRBD2 agrees at 11 bases. The CDR3 is CASSSSGGYQETQYF. The CDR3 DNA reads TGTGCCAGCAGCTCTAGCGGGGGGTACCAAGAGACCCAGTACTTC.